Detailed here is one TCR beta chain. The antigen is unknown. This specimen belongs to a study of T cells expressing NK-cell markers. Broader study findings: The same clonotypes also predominated in the CD3+CD56-NKG2C+ fraction of several donors.

Germline CDR1 is LGHNT and CDR2 is FRNRAP. The CDR3 loop spans 15 amino acids. With the 5' RACE reads reprocessed, TCRdb shows one record per CDR3 protein and no DNA. The listing records some 440,000 distinct CDR3 sequences. The receptor comes from a woman aged 45-59 years in good health. The chain joins TRBV12-5 to TRBJ2-3; as DNA is missing, the TRBD2 call by TCRdb cannot be tested. Material for sequencing was blood T cells: a sorted CD56 or NKG2C T cell subset, CD4+ or CD8+ T cells, or bulk PBMC T cells (not recorded which). This chain's CDR3 is CASGPTGVRTDTQYF.